Listed here are 26 T cell receptor beta chains from one sample, sequenced in a study of T cell repertoires in aging, cancer and after chemotherapy. TCR beta rearrangements were amplified from peripheral blood genomic DNA. Rearranged V-D-J TRB sequences were amplified with a mixed TRB-A/B primer pool. TCRdb itself ran the multiplex PCR reads through MiXCR, one entry per CDR3 protein. The data show almost 2,500 distinct CDR3 sequences, around 24% seen once. The sequenced sample consisted of blood. All receptors derive from a human donor with a solid tumor.

The V gene is TRBV19, the J gene TRBJ1-5, with D perhaps matching TRBD1 (5 bases). This CDR3 is 14 amino acids long. The germline CDR1 and CDR2 sequences are LNHDA and SQIVND (reference sequence). Deletions cut 10 bases from V and 5 bases from J, with 18 bases between. The CDR3 loop reads CATSLDSLYQPQHF. The CDR3 DNA is TGTGCCACTTCCCTCGACAGCCTATATCAGCCCCAGCATTTT.

Sample share makes this clonotype medium-sized. This chain connects TRBV30 to TRBJ2-7; possibly TRBD1 or TRBD2 for D (5 bases each). The CDR3 spans 13 residues. The germline V gene encodes CDR1 GTSNPN and CDR2 SVGIG (reference sequence). V was cut by 2 bases and J by 6 bases, with 14 bases left in between. CDR3 residues: CAWSRGTTGEQYF. CDR3 in DNA: TGTGCCTGGAGTCGGGGCACCACAGGCGAGCAGTACTTC.

By proportion, this clonotype is large. The rearrangement uses TRBV30 and TRBJ1-3, with D perhaps matching TRBD1 (6 bases). The germline V and J ends were trimmed by 2 bases and 1 base, with 12 bases remaining between them. The CDR3 contains 15 residues. From germline, CDR1 is GTSNPN and CDR2 SVGIG (reference sequence). CDR3 sequence (DNA): TGTGCCTGGAGTCGTCTGGGGGCATCTGGAAACACCATATATTTT. Translated: CAWSRLGASGNTIYF. Using reference TRBV30 and TRBJ1-3 for the parts outside the CDR3, the full variable domain is SQTIHQWPATLVQPVGSPLSLECTVEGTSNPNLYWYRQAAGRGLQLLFYSVGIGQISSEVPQNLSASRPQDRQFILSSKKLLLSDSGFYLCAWSRLGASGNTIYFGEGSWLTVV.

There are a few counts of this clonotype. This sequence joins TRBV6-5 and TRBJ1-6; 10 positions match TRBD1. CDR3 size: 16 residues. After removal of 6 bases from V and 2 bases from J, the junction contained 4 bases not matched to a gene. Germline V gene data show CDR1 as MNHEY and CDR2 as SVGAGI. The CDR3 DNA sequence: TGTGCCAGCAGCTGGGACAGGGGACCCTATAATTCACCCCTCCACTTT. This codes for CASSWDRGPYNSPLHF.

The rearrangement links TRBV28 to TRBJ1-5; 8 bases map to TRBD1. The CDR3 totals 16 residues. V shed 5 bases, J shed 6 bases, and the junction held 12 bases outside the gene matches. Germline values: CDR1 MDHEN, CDR2 SYDVKM. DNA for the CDR3: TGTGCCAGCAGTCCGAGGACAGGGAGTTTGTTTCAGCCCCAGCATTTT. This sequence encodes CASSPRTGSLFQPQHF.

This clonotype is termed large. The chain couples TRBV29-1 to TRBJ2-3, with a tentative D call TRBD2 (7 bases). The ends were cut back, 4 bases at V and 6 bases at J, with 14 bases in the middle. This CDR3 region has 13 residues. CDR1 is SQVTM, CDR2 ANQGSEA, per germline. CDR3 sequence (DNA): TGCAGCGTTGCGGGGGGCTGGGGGGATACGCAGTATTTT. As protein: CSVAGGWGDTQYF.

This chain links TRBV29-1 with TRBJ2-3; 7 bases agree with TRBD1. CDR1 SQVTM and CDR2 ANQGSEA come from the germline V gene. This CDR3 spans 14 amino acids. V shed 4 bases and J 2 bases; nucleotides not matched to a gene: 6. CDR3 in amino acids: CSVGLGQTTDTQYF. DNA for the CDR3: TGCAGCGTTGGTCTGGGACAGACCACAGATACGCAGTATTTT.

This clonotype was seen just once. The genes are TRBV10-3 and TRBJ2-2, with 11 bases identical to TRBD2. Per the germline V gene, CDR1 is ENHRY and CDR2 is SYGVKD. This CDR3 spans 17 amino acids. The junction had 11 bases not matched to a gene; V was cut back by 5 bases and J by 6 bases. CDR3 loop: CAISPRLSGGAPGELFF. The CDR3 DNA reads TGTGCCATCAGTCCACGACTTAGCGGGGGGGCCCCCGGGGAGCTGTTTTTT.

This clonotype was seen a few times. The chain couples TRBV7-9 to TRBJ2-5; the D is unclear. CDR1 and CDR2 (germline): SEHNR, FQNEAQ (reference sequence). The CDR3 runs to 12 residues. Trimming stripped 5 bases from V and 5 bases from J, with 9 bases between. The CDR3 bases are TGTGCCAGCAGCAACCAAACCGAGACCCAGTACTTC. This translates into CASSNQTETQYF.

This clonotype was seen more than once but under ten times. The chain carries TRBV7-9 and TRBJ1-2; D perhaps matches TRBD1 (6 bases). This CDR3 has 14 residues. V lost 2 bases, J lost 2 bases, and 9 bases lay in between. Per the germline V gene, CDR1 is SEHNR and CDR2 is FQNEAQ (reference sequence). DNA of the CDR3: TGTGCCAGCAGCTTACAGGGGTTCAACTATGGCTACACCTTC. Encoded protein: CASSLQGFNYGYTF.

The chain has TRBV24-1 and TRBJ2-1, with TRBD1 matching over 8 bases. After removal of 5 bases from V and 6 bases from J, the junction contained 5 bases not matched to a gene. The CDR3 runs 14 residues. Germline V gene sequence: CDR1 KGHDR, CDR2 SFDVKD. CDR3 region: CATSAPGQVNEQFF. CDR3 nucleotide sequence: TGTGCCACCAGTGCCCCGGGACAGGTCAATGAGCAGTTCTTC.

J is TRBJ1-4 and V is TRBV30; tentative D call: TRBD1 (6 bases). Trimming pared 0 bases from V and 6 bases from J, leaving 11 bases between. The germline gives CDR1 GTSNPN, CDR2 SVGIG (reference sequence). This CDR3 comprises 14 residues. The CDR3: CAWSVGGAHEKLFF. CDR3 nucleotides: TGTGCCTGGAGTGTAGGGGGGGCGCATGAAAAACTGTTTTTT.

The chain uses TRBV19 and TRBJ1-5, with D maybe TRBD1 (5 bases). V was shortened by 8 bases and J by 5 bases, with 16 bases between the two germline ends. CDR1 is LNHDA, CDR2 SQIVND, per germline (reference sequence). This CDR3 has 14 amino acids. CDR3 in DNA: TGTGCCAGTTCCCTCGACAGCCTATATCAGCCCCAGCATTTT. Protein sequence: CASSLDSLYQPQHF.

The rearrangement links TRBV19 to TRBJ1-2; no definite D call. Per germline, CDR1 LNHDA and CDR2 SQIVND (reference sequence). The V end lost 2 bases, the J end lost 1 base, and 2 bases lay between the germline ends. The CDR3 runs to 12 residues. CDR3 in amino acids: CASSISNYGYTF. The CDR3 bases are TGTGCCAGTAGTATAAGTAACTATGGCTACACCTTC.

The genes are TRBV5-5 and TRBJ1-1; D is uncertain. This CDR3 region has 13 residues. V lost 4 bases to trimming and J lost 4 bases, with 11 bases between them. Germline values: CDR1 SGHKS, CDR2 YYEKEE (reference sequence). The CDR3 here is CASSLSYGTEAFF. CDR3 nucleotides: TGTGCCAGCAGCCTTTCGTATGGCACTGAAGCTTTCTTT. Based on the CDR3 plus reference TRBV5-5 and TRBJ1-1, the full variable domain is DAGVTQSPTHLIKTRGQQVTLRCSPISGHKSVSWYQQVLGQGPQFIFQYYEKEERGRGNFPDRFSARQFPNYSSELNVNALLLGDSALYLCASSLSYGTEAFFGQGTRLTVV.

The chain combines TRBV5-1 with TRBJ2-1, with 8 bases lining up with TRBD2. V trimming: 2 bases; J trimming: 5 bases; junction bases outside the gene matches: 6. The germline gives CDR1 SGHRS, CDR2 YFSETQ. This CDR3 comprises 15 residues. CDR3 amino acids: CASSFLSGRDNEQFF. The DNA of the CDR3 is TGCGCCAGCAGCTTCCTCAGCGGGAGAGACAATGAGCAGTTCTTC.

This clonotype has just a few counts. The V gene is TRBV5-6, the J gene TRBJ2-3; no firm D call. Germline loops: CDR1 SGHDT, CDR2 YYEEEE. V was trimmed by 5 bases and J by 8 bases, leaving 18 bases between them. The CDR3 runs to 14 residues. CDR3 nucleotides: TGTGCCAGCAGATATGACCAAACGGGTAGTACGCAGTATTTT. It is translated as CASRYDQTGSTQYF.

This clonotype was seen once. CDR3 residues: CASSIRTSGGSPHEQYF. The CDR3 DNA follows: TGTGCCAGTAGTATCAGGACTAGCGGGGGCTCGCCCCACGAGCAGTACTTC. The chain recombines TRBV19 with TRBJ2-7, with TRBD2 matching 13 bases. Losses at the gene ends were 3 bases for V and 5 bases for J; bases not matched to a gene: 10. There are 17 residues in the CDR3. CDR1 is LNHDA, CDR2 SQIVND, per germline (reference sequence).

This clonotype was detected a few times. CDR3 sequence reads: CASSPRTTNEKLFF. CDR3 in DNA: TGTGCCAGCAGTCCGCGAACAACTAATGAAAAACTGTTTTTT. V usage is TRBV27 and J usage is TRBJ1-4; D is undetermined. The CDR3 has 14 amino acids. Germline V gene lookup returns CDR1 MNHEY and CDR2 SMNVEV (reference sequence). The V end lost 5 bases, the J end lost 0 bases, and 7 bases lay between the germline ends.

By share, this clonotype counts as large. This chain uses TRBV29-1 with TRBJ1-1; D is unresolved. This CDR3 contains 13 residues. Per germline, CDR1 SQVTM and CDR2 ANQGSEA. Trimming took 2 bases from V and 1 from J, leaving 8 bases between them. The CDR3 DNA is TGCAGCGTTGAACCCAGAGAGAACACTGAAGCTTTCTTT. Protein sequence: CSVEPRENTEAFF.

V and J are TRBV12-3 or TRBV12-4 and TRBJ2-3; D possibly corresponds to TRBD1 (6 bases). This CDR3 is 15 amino acids long. Trimming took 3 bases from V and 6 from J, leaving 16 bases between them. CDR3 in DNA: TGTGCCAGCAGTTTGGGGTCAGGGGCGCAGGATACGCAGTATTTT. Translating gives CASSLGSGAQDTQYF.

The gene calls are TRBV24-1 and TRBJ2-3, with 8 bases aligning to TRBD2. CDR1 is KGHDR and CDR2 is SFDVKD in the germline V gene. The CDR3 totals 16 residues. Trimming removed 9 bases from V and 5 bases from J; junction bases left unmatched: 15. CDR3 amino acids: CATGGGRAGDKDTQYF. The CDR3 region has the DNA TGTGCCACCGGCGGGGGGCGAGCGGGAGATAAAGATACGCAGTATTTT.

This clonotype was seen more than once but under ten times. This chain links TRBV5-4 with TRBJ2-3; TRBD2 agrees at 9 bases. V lost 4 bases to trimming and J lost 0 bases; unmatched junction nucleotides: 15. Germline CDR1 SGHNT, CDR2 YYREEE (reference sequence). The length of the CDR3 is 19 residues. The CDR3 nucleotides read TGTGCCAGCAGCCGCACCCTTAGCGGGAGAAGAGCTAGCACAGATACGCAGTATTTT. Amino acid sequence: CASSRTLSGRRASTDTQYF.

As for this clonotype: Being one base from a much bigger clone, this may be a read error. The V call is TRBV30, the J call TRBJ2-5, with D unresolved. Looked up from germline, CDR1 is GTSNPN and CDR2 is SVGIG (reference sequence). The CDR3 loop spans 12 amino acids. CDR3 nucleotide sequence: TGTGACTGGGTACCTTTGGGCGAGACCCAGTACTTC. It specifies CDWVPLGETQYF.

This clonotype was seen a handful of times. The rearrangement uses TRBV18 and TRBJ1-2; D may be TRBD1 (6 bases). Trimming cost V 1 base and J 4 bases, with 13 bases left between them. Per germline, CDR1 KGHSH and CDR2 LQKENI. CDR3 length: 15 amino acids. The CDR3 region has the DNA TGTGCCAGCTCACCACTCACAGGGTCCAGCTATGGCTACACCTTC. Encoded protein: CASSPLTGSSYGYTF.

The chain employs TRBV7-2 and TRBJ1-3; a possible D gene is TRBD1 (6 bases). CDR1 SGHTA and CDR2 FQGNSA come from the germline V gene. V was shortened by 8 bases and J by 0 bases, with 14 bases between the two germline ends. The CDR3 consists of 15 residues. For the CDR3, the DNA is TGTGCCAGCGCCCGGGGGGGCGGCTCTGGAAACACCATATATTTT. Translating it yields CASARGGGSGNTIYF.